Listed below are T cell receptor beta chains from one sample, sequenced in a study of OX40 agonist ivuxolimab in advanced cancers. Produced via immunoSEQ multiplex PCR; TCRdb's table is partial and in-frame only. The data contain 150,000 to 190,000 clones, 90% to 95% of them seen just once; the ten biggest clones take up around 0.28%. The sample consisted of CD4+ or CD8+ T cells sorted from blood, taken in a trial of the OX40 agonist ivuxolimab. These receptor sequences come from an adult with an advanced solid tumor such as melanoma, head and neck, liver or kidney cancer. The CDR3 runs from the conserved cysteine through the conserved F or W. The order of the fields is clone size, D gene, V gene, J gene, CDR3 DNA, CDR3 protein. The D gene is left open where the match is weak. Some rows mark clone size as missing; the rest say once, few, many or name a class of expanded clone.

-	TRBD2	TRBV7-9	TRBJ2-3	TGTGCCAGCAGCTTAGCGACTAGCGGGAGCACAGATACGCAGTATTTT	CASSLATSGSTDTQYF
-	-	TRBV4-1	TRBJ1-5	TGCGCCAGCAGCCAAACCCGGACACGGGGGGTGAATCAGCCCCAGCATTTT	CASSQTRTRGVNQPQHF
-	-	TRBV7-2	TRBJ1-3	TGTGCCAGCAGCTTAGCCCCAGGCCTCTCTGGAAACACCATATATTTT	CASSLAPGLSGNTIYF
-	TRBD2	TRBV5-1	TRBJ2-1	TGCGCCAGCAGCTACCCGGGACTAGCGGGAGGAGGCTCCTACAATGAGCAGTTCTTC	CASSYPGLAGGGSYNEQFF
-	-	TRBV2	TRBJ2-3	TGTGCCAGCAGTGAAGCCCGGCCAGATACGCAGTATTTT	CASSEARPDTQYF
-	TRBD2	TRBV7-2	TRBJ2-3	TGTGCCAACCTAGCGGGGGGCGGGGATACGCAGTATTTT	CANLAGGGDTQYF
-	TRBD2	TRBV6-6	TRBJ2-3	TGTGCCAGCACGCGGCTAGCGGGGGGAACAGATACGCAGTATTTT	CASTRLAGGTDTQYF
-	-	TRBV5-1	TRBJ2-3	TGCGCCAGCAGCCCGGAGCGTAGCACAGATACGCAGTATTTT	CASSPERSTDTQYF
-	-	TRBV27	TRBJ1-1	TGTGCCAGCAGCCTTCTCACCGCGAACACTGAAGCTTTCTTT	CASSLLTANTEAFF
-	-	TRBV7-2	TRBJ1-2	TGTGCCAGCAGCCCGCCAGGAGATTTCTATGGCTACACCTTC	CASSPPGDFYGYTF
once	-	TRBV11-2	TRBJ2-2	TGTGCCAGCAGCGGGCTAAGCGGCCGTGGCGGGGAGCTGTTTTTT	CASSGLSGRGGELFF
-	-	TRBV6-6	TRBJ2-1	TGTGCCAGCGGCGGAGTCGGACAGACTTCCTACAATGAGCAGTTCTTC	CASGGVGQTSYNEQFF
-	-	TRBV28	TRBJ1-2	TGTGCCAGCAGTGCATTCTATGGCTACACCTTC	CASSAFYGYTF
few	-	TRBV30	TRBJ1-1	TGTGCCTGGAGTTCGGGCAGGAACACTGAAGCTTTCTTT	CAWSSGRNTEAFF
-	TRBD1	TRBV6-6	TRBJ2-1	TGTGCCAGCAGGATATCCGGGACAGGGAGCGATGAGCAGTTCTTC	CASRISGTGSDEQFF
-	TRBD2	TRBV14	TRBJ2-3	TGTGCCAGCAGCCGGGCTGGACTAGCGGACACAGATACGCAGTATTTT	CASSRAGLADTDTQYF
-	-	TRBV12-5	TRBJ2-7	TGTGCTAGTGGTTTGTCCACCCCCTACGAGCAGTACTTC	CASGLSTPYEQYF
-	-	TRBV5-4	TRBJ1-1	TGTGCCAGCAGTTTGAGCGGACCGAATGAAGCTTTCTTT	CASSLSGPNEAFF
-	-	TRBV7-3	TRBJ2-3	TGTGCCAGCAGCTTACGTGGGTCCCCTAGCACAGATACGCAGTATTTT	CASSLRGSPSTDTQYF
-	-	TRBV6-1	TRBJ1-5	TGTGCCAGCCGATCCTTGGGCAATCAGCCCCAGCATTTT	CASRSLGNQPQHF
-	-	TRBV10-1	TRBJ2-3	TGCGCCAGCAGGCAGGACAGCACAGATACGCAGTATTTT	CASRQDSTDTQYF
-	TRBD1	TRBV6-5	TRBJ1-2	TGTGCCGTCAGGGACAGTCTAAATGGCTACACCTTC	CAVRDSLNGYTF
once	-	TRBV7-9	TRBJ1-2	TGTGCCAGCAGCTTTTCGGGGGCGGATGGCTACACCTTC	CASSFSGADGYTF
-	-	TRBV7-2	TRBJ1-1	TGTGCCAGCACCCAGCACATGAACACTGAAGCTTTCTTT	CASTQHMNTEAFF
-	-	TRBV10-1	TRBJ1-6	TGCGCCAGCAGCTCAGACTACAGGTCACCCCTCCACTTT	CASSSDYRSPLHF
-	-	TRBV6-5	TRBJ1-1	TGTGCCAGCACCCACTGGAGGGACACTGAAGCTTTCTTT	CASTHWRDTEAFF
-	TRBD1	TRBV28	TRBJ1-3	TGTGCCAGCAGGGAAACCGGTGGACAGGGTTTTCTTTGGTCTGGAAACACCATATATTTT	CASRETGGQGFLWSGNTIYF
once	-	TRBV6-5	TRBJ2-1	TGTGCCAGCAGGGGTACAGTGAGCTCCTACAATGAGCAGTTCTTC	CASRGTVSSYNEQFF
-	-	TRBV5-1	TRBJ2-3	TGCGCCAGCAGCTTGGTGGGAGCTCCAGATACGCAGTATTTT	CASSLVGAPDTQYF
-	-	TRBV5-1	TRBJ1-3	TGCGCCAGCAGCTTTGCGGGCAGGGAGCACTCTGGAAACACCATATATTTT	CASSFAGREHSGNTIYF
-	-	TRBV18	TRBJ2-5	TGTGCCAGCTCACCACTGGGGTGGGAGCAAGAGACCCAGTACTTC	CASSPLGWEQETQYF
-	-	TRBV4-3	TRBJ1-3	TGCGCCAGCAGCCAAGATACAGGGATTCTTTCTGGAAACACCATATATTTT	CASSQDTGILSGNTIYF
-	TRBD1	TRBV7-8	TRBJ1-2	TGTGCCAGCAGCCCGGACAGGGAGAGAAGGGGCTACACCTTC	CASSPDRERRGYTF
-	-	TRBV7-6	TRBJ2-7	TGTGCCAGCAGCTCGGGTAGGGGGGAGCAGTACTTC	CASSSGRGEQYF
once	-	TRBV6-5	TRBJ1-1	TGTGCCAGCAGTGAAGCGCATGGCGCTGAAGCTTTCTTT	CASSEAHGAEAFF
-	-	TRBV28	TRBJ1-1	TGTGCCAGCAGTTTGGGGGGGGCTAATTACAACGAAGCTTTCTTT	CASSLGGANYNEAFF
-	-	TRBV5-1	TRBJ2-3	TGCGCCAGCCGCCAGCGCACAGATACGCAGTATTTT	CASRQRTDTQYF
-	TRBD1	TRBV9	TRBJ2-5	TGTGCCAGCAGCGCGGGGACAGGGGGCGCGGAGACCCAGTACTTC	CASSAGTGGAETQYF
-	-	TRBV6-6	TRBJ2-7	TGTGCCAGCACCAAAAACTACGAGCAGTACTTC	CASTKNYEQYF
-	TRBD1	TRBV13	TRBJ1-1	TGTGCCAGCAGCTTTTGGGCCCAGCTCCCCGGGACAGGGGGCGAGCGCACTGAAGCTTTCTTT	CASSFWAQLPGTGGERTEAFF
-	-	TRBV7-6	TRBJ2-1	TGTGCCAGCAGCCGCAGGGGAGTCTATGAGCAGTTCTTC	CASSRRGVYEQFF
-	-	TRBV27	TRBJ2-7	TGTGCCAGCAGTTTAAGGGGCAGGGCCGCATCCTACGAGCAGTACTTC	CASSLRGRAASYEQYF
once	-	TRBV29-1	TRBJ2-1	TGCAGCGACGGACAAGGAGGCTACAATGAGCAGTTCTTC	CSDGQGGYNEQFF